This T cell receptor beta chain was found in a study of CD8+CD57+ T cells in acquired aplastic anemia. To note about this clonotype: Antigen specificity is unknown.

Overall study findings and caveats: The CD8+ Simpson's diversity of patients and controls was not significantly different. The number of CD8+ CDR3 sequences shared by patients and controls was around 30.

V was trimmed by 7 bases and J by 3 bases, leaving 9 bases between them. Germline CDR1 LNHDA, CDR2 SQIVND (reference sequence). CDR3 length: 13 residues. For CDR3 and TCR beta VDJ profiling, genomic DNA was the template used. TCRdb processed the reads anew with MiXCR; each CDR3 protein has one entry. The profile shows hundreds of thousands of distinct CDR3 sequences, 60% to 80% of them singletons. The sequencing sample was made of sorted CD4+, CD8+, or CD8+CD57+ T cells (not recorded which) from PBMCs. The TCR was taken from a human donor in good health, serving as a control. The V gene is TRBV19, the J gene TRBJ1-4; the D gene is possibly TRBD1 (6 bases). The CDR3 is CASNTGPNEKLFF. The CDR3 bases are TGTGCCAGTAACACAGGGCCTAATGAAAAACTGTTTTTT.